This T cell receptor (beta chain) was profiled in a study of shared clonotypes between healthy human individuals. Study findings and constraints: Tissue TCR repertoires likely differ from these blood-only repertoires. The study found about 5.1% of naive CD4 clonotypes shared across a handful of donors.

The authors ran the assay at deep level. Repertoires were generated with immunoSEQ multiplex PCR, while TCRdb's copy carries only in-frame clones and drops some. The table shows about 2.2 million clones, with approximately 92% occurring only once. Naivety among CD8 cells was defined by CD45RO negativity and positive CCR7 selection, thereby excluding terminally differentiated effector memory CD45RA+ cells. This clone was found once. No antigen is known for it. CDR1 and CDR2 from the germline V gene are SGHDN and FVKESK. This CDR3 comprises 15 residues. V lost 1 base and J 3 bases, leaving 13 bases between the germline ends.

The sequenced sample consisted of naive CD8+ T cells from PBMCs. This chain connects TRBV14 to TRBJ2-7, with D perhaps TRBD1 (5 bases). This receptor was taken from a man between 18 and 29 years old in good health. Some clones in this sample may be carry-over from other donors' samples. The DNA for the CDR3 is TGTGCCAGCAGCCAAGCGGCTTCAAGGGGCTACGAGCAGTACTTC. This codes for CASSQAASRGYEQYF.